Reported below is one T cell receptor (beta chain). CDR3 size: 15 residues. Deletions cut 0 bases from V and 2 bases from J, with 11 bases between. From germline, CDR1 is SGHKS and CDR2 YYEKEE (reference sequence). The participants were between about 18 and 90 years old and came from some 25 US areas. The sample comes from a study of blood T cell repertoires in COVID-19. Looking at the study overall: Both acute and convalescent COVID-19 samples were obtained from the United States, Italy and Spain. T cells, B-cell-depleted T cells, or PBMCs supplied cDNA or gDNA.

Only in-frame clones appear in the TCRdb table, and some are missing; sequencing was by immunoSEQ multiplex PCR. Of 110,000 to 150,000 clones listed, roughly 75% were seen once; the top ten hold about 6%. Sequenced: PBMCs or T cells enriched from blood (not recorded which). The sequence came from a woman aged 45-65 years who had recovered from COVID-19. The rearrangement links TRBV5-5 to TRBJ1-2; D remains ambiguous. The CDR3 region is CASSLDPTVNYGYTF. In nucleotides, the CDR3 is TGTGCCAGCAGCTTGGATCCAACAGTGAACTATGGCTACACCTTC.